The sequence of this T cell receptor (beta chain) was determined in a study of cytomegalovirus exposure and HLA in healthy donors. Notes on the study in general: The dataset shows that most TCR sequences were rare, while some public TCRs occurred in many donors.

The PCR made use of 60 Vbeta and 13 Jbeta primers. Only in-frame clones appear in the TCRdb table, and some are missing; sequencing was by immunoSEQ multiplex PCR. The table lists 100,000 to 150,000 clones, approximately 75% of them singletons. A remark on this clone: What it binds is unknown.

The CDR3 is made up of 13 amino acids. Trimming stripped 4 bases from V and 5 bases from J, with 11 bases between. Germline V gene data show CDR1 as MGHDK and CDR2 as SYGVNS. This cohort consisted of healthy bone marrow donors. Sequences were obtained from PBMCs. The chain is built from TRBV25-1 and TRBJ1-1, with D perhaps matching TRBD1 (5 bases). This receptor was taken from a woman aged 45 to 65 in good health and CMV-seronegative. In DNA form, the CDR3 reads TGTGCCAGCAGTGCCGAAAGGGGTACTGAAGCTTTCTTT. Protein product: CASSAERGTEAFF.